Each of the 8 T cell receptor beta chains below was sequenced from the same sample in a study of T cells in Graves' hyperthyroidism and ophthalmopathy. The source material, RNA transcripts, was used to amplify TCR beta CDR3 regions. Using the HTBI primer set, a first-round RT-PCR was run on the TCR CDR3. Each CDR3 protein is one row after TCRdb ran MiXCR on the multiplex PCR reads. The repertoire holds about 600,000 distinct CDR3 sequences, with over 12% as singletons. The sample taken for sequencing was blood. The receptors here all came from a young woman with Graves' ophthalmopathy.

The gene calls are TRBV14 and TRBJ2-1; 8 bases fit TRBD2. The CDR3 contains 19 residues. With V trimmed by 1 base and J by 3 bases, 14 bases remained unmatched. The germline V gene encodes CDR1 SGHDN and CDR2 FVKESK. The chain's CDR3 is CASSQVPPGGGRYYNEQFF. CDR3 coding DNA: TGTGCCAGCAGCCAAGTCCCCCCTGGGGGCGGGAGGTACTACAATGAGCAGTTCTTC. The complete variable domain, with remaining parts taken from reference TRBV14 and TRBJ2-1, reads EAGVTQFPSHSVIEKGQTVTLRCDPISGHDNLYWYRRVMGKEIKFLLHFVKESKQDESGMPNNRFLAERTGGTYSTLKVQPAELEDSGVYFCASSQVPPGGGRYYNEQFFGPGTRLTVL.

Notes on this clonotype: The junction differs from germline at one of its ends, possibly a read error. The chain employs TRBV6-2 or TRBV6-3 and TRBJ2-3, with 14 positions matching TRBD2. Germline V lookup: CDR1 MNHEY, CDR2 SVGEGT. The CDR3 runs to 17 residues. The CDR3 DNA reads TGTGCCAGCAGTCAGGGACTAGCGGGAGTTTCAACAGATACGCGGTATTTT. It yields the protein CASSQGLAGVSTDTRYF.

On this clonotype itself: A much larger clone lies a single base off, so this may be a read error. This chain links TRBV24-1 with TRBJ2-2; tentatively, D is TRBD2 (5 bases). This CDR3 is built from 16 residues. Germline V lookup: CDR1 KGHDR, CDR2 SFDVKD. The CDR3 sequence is CATSDLLGFNTGKLFF. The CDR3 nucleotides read TGTGCCACCAGTGATTTGCTGGGTTTCAACACCGGGAAGCTGTTTTTT.

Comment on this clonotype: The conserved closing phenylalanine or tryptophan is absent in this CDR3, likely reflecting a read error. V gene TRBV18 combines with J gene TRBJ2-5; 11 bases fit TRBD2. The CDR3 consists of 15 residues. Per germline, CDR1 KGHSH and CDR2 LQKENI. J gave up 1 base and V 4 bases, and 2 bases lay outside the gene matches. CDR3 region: CASSLGLAVQETQYL. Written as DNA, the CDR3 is TGTGCCAGCTCACTGGGACTAGCGGTCCAAGAGACCCAGTACCTC.

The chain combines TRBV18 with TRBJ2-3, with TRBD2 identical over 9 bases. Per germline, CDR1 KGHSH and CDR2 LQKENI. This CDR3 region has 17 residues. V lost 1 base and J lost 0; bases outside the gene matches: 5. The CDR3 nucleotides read TGTGCCAGCTCACCACTTGAGACTAGCGGAAGCACAGATACGCAGTATTTT. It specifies CASSPLETSGSTDTQYF. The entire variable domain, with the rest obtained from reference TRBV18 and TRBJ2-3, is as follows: NAGVMQNPRHLVRRRGQEARLRCSPMKGHSHVYWYRQLPEEGLKFMVYLQKENIIDESGMPKERFSAEFPKEGPSILRIQQVVRGDSAAYFCASSPLETSGSTDTQYFGPGTRLTVL.

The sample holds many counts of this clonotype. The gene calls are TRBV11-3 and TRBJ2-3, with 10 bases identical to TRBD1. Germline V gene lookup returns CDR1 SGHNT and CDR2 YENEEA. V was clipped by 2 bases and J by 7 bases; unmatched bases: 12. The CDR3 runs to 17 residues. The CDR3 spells CASSLLGSDRGGNTQYF. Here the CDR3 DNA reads TGTGCCAGCAGCTTATTAGGGTCGGACAGGGGGGGAAATACGCAGTATTTT.

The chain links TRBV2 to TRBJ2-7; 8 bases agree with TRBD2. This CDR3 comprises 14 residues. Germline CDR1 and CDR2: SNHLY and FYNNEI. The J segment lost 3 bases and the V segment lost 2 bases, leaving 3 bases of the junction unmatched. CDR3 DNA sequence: TGTGCCAGCAGTGAAACCGGGAGGGACTACGAGCAGTACTTC. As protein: CASSETGRDYEQYF.

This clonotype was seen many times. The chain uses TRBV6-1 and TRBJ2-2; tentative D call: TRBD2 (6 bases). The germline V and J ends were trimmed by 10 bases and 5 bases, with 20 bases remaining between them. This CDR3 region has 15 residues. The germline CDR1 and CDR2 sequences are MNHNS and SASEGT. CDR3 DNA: TGTGCCATACGACCCCTTGGCGGGGTAACCGGGGAGCTGTTTTTT. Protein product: CAIRPLGGVTGELFF.